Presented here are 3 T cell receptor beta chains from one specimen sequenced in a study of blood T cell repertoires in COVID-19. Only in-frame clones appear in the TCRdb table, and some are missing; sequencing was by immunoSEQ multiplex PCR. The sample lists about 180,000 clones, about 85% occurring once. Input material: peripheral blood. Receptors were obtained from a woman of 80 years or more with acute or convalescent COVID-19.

In nucleotides, the CDR3 is TGTGCCAGTAGGCCCTTGGAGGGGGCCAATCAGCCCCAGCATTTT. Amino acid sequence: CASRPLEGANQPQHF. The gene calls are TRBV19 and TRBJ1-5; 7 bases are shared with TRBD1. The CDR3 runs to 15 residues. V was clipped by 6 bases and J by 3 bases; unmatched bases: 8. The V gene's germline CDR1 is LNHDA and CDR2 SQIVND (reference sequence).

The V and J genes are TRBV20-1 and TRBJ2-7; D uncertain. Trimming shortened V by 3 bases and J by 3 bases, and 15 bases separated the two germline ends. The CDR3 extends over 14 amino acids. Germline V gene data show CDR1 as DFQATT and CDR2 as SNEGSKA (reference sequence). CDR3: CSASWSEEGYEQYF. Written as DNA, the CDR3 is TGCAGTGCTAGTTGGAGCGAGGAAGGCTACGAGCAGTACTTC.

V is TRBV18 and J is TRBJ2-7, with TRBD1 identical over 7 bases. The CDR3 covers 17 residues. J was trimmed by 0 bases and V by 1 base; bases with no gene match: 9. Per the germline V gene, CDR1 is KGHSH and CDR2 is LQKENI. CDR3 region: CASSPQQGRGSSYEQYF. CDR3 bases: TGTGCCAGCTCACCACAACAGGGGCGTGGAAGCTCCTACGAGCAGTACTTC.